The 16 T cell receptor beta chains below come from one sample, sequenced in a study of neurological immune-mediated disorders. A single record per CDR3 protein comes from TCRdb applying MiXCR to the 5' RACE reads. The data contain 55,000 to 70,000 distinct CDR3 sequences, around 10% of them seen just once; the ten biggest clones take up 1.8%. The sequencing input was PBMCs. These receptors were collected from a man aged 55 to 70 in good health.

This clonotype turned up a few times. This chain uses TRBV5-1 with TRBJ2-5; TRBD2 matches at 8 bases. V was pared by 2 bases and J by 2 bases, with 2 bases of the junction left unmatched. The CDR3 length is 14 residues. CDR1 is SGHRS, CDR2 YFSETQ, per germline. The CDR3 loop reads CASSFRGGQETQYF. CDR3 in DNA: TGCGCCAGCAGCTTTCGGGGGGGGCAAGAGACCCAGTACTTC.

This clonotype was seen many times. The CDR3 sequence is CATSRDRPTYEKLFF. The CDR3 DNA follows: TGTGCCACCAGCAGAGATCGGCCTACCTATGAAAAACTGTTTTTT. The rearrangement joins TRBV15 to TRBJ1-4; D call uncertain. The CDR3 contains 15 residues. Trimming left V 0 bases short and J 6 bases short, with 11 bases between. The V gene's germline CDR1 is LNHNV and CDR2 YYDKDF (reference sequence).

The sample holds many counts of this clonotype. The chain joins TRBV7-2 to TRBJ1-1; 7 bases line up with TRBD1. CDR3 length: 16 residues. Germline V CDR1 and CDR2: SGHTA, FQGNSA. V gave up 4 bases and J gave up 5 bases; unmatched junction bases: 13. The CDR3 coding sequence is TGTGCCAGCAGCTCCAGTACAGGGGTATTAAGAACTGAAGCTTTCTTT. Its protein product is CASSSSTGVLRTEAFF.

This clonotype was seen ten or more times. The chain links TRBV3-1 to TRBJ1-2, with unresolved D. CDR1 LGHDT and CDR2 YNNKEL come from the germline V gene (reference sequence). Between the trimmed V and J ends, which lost 1 base and 8 bases, there was a span of 11 bases. There are 13 residues in the CDR3. CDR3 nucleotides: TGTGCCAGCAGCCAAGGTCGGGCAAGGGGCTACACCTTC. It is translated as CASSQGRARGYTF. Filled out from reference TRBV3-1 and TRBJ1-2, the complete variable domain reads DTAVSQTPKYLVTQMGNDKSIKCEQNLGHDTMYWYKQDSKKFLKIMFSYNNKELIINETVPNRFSPKSPDKAHLNLHINSLELGDSAVYFCASSQGRARGYTFGSGTRLTVV.

The chain carries TRBV28 and TRBJ1-5, with D hard to call. V shed 5 bases and J shed 2 bases, with 13 bases lying between them. From germline, CDR1 is MDHEN and CDR2 SYDVKM. CDR3 length equals 15 residues. Written as DNA, the CDR3 is TGTGCCAGCAGTCCGCGGACCTTTGGCAATCAGCCCCAGCATTTT. Encoded protein: CASSPRTFGNQPQHF.

This clonotype was picked up many times. V gene TRBV7-2 combines with J gene TRBJ2-3; 9 bases match TRBD2. The CDR3 is made up of 15 amino acids. The J segment lost 2 bases and the V segment lost 4 bases, leaving 4 bases of the junction unmatched. Germline V gene sequence: CDR1 SGHTA, CDR2 FQGNSA. The CDR3 here is CASSWSGGFTDTQYF. The CDR3 DNA reads TGTGCCAGCAGCTGGAGCGGGGGGTTCACAGATACGCAGTATTTT.

The CDR3 DNA is TGTGCCAGCAGCTCCGACAGGATTGGGGGCTACACCTTC. It yields the protein CASSSDRIGGYTF. The chain carries TRBV6-5 and TRBJ1-2; tentative D call: TRBD1 (6 bases). V was shortened by 6 bases and J by 8 bases, with 16 bases between the two germline ends. CDR3 length: 13 residues. From germline, CDR1 is MNHEY and CDR2 SVGAGI.

This clonotype came up many times. The V call is TRBV28, the J call TRBJ1-4; the match to TRBD1 covers 9 bases. Germline CDR1 reads MDHEN; CDR2 reads SYDVKM. This CDR3 region has 14 residues. Unmatched junction bases numbered 5, after V lost 5 bases and J lost 7 bases. CDR3: CASSLRQGGEKLFF. The CDR3 coding sequence is TGTGCCAGCAGTCTACGACAGGGGGGTGAAAAACTGTTTTTT.

This clonotype was seen at least ten times. The rearrangement joins TRBV12-3 or TRBV12-4 to TRBJ2-5; tentative D call: TRBD1 (7 bases). The V end lost 5 bases, the J end lost 1 base, and 14 bases lay between the germline ends. The CDR3 length is 15 residues. The DNA for the CDR3 is TGTGCCAGCAGTCAGACCAGGGGGGCCCAAGAGACCCAGTACTTC. It translates to CASSQTRGAQETQYF.

This clonotype was seen ten or more times. The V gene is TRBV7-9, the J gene TRBJ2-1; 7 bases agree with TRBD1. The V gene end was trimmed by 3 bases and the J gene end by 2 bases; junction bases not matched to a gene: 7. This CDR3 is built from 16 residues. Germline CDR1 is SEHNR and CDR2 is FQNEAQ (reference sequence). DNA for the CDR3: TGTGCCAGCAGCTTCCCGACAGGGACCCCCTACAATGAGCAGTTCTTC. Protein product: CASSFPTGTPYNEQFF.

This clonotype was detected many times. The V gene is TRBV13, the J gene TRBJ2-7; D tentatively reads TRBD1 or TRBD2 (5 bases each). CDR1 and CDR2 from the germline V gene are PRHDT and FYEKMQ (reference sequence). This CDR3 contains 14 residues. The V end lost 2 bases, the J end lost 0 bases, and 8 bases lay between the germline ends. CDR3 nucleotide sequence: TGTGCCAGCAGCTTAAGGGACGGCTCCTACGAGCAGTACTTC. This codes for CASSLRDGSYEQYF.

This clonotype came up many times. V usage is TRBV11-3 and J usage is TRBJ2-1; D not certain. The V gene's germline CDR1 is SGHNT and CDR2 YENEEA. The V gene lost 0 bases and the J gene lost 1 base, with 7 bases spanning the gap. The CDR3 is 15 amino acids. The CDR3 reads CASSLDGTSYNEQFF. DNA of the CDR3: TGTGCCAGCAGCTTAGATGGCACGTCCTACAATGAGCAGTTCTTC. The complete variable domain, with remaining parts taken from reference TRBV11-3 and TRBJ2-1, reads EAGVVQSPRYKIIEKKQPVAFWCNPISGHNTLYWYLQNLGQGPELLIRYENEEAVDDSQLPKDRFSAERLKGVDSTLKIQPAELGDSAVYLCASSLDGTSYNEQFFGPGTRLTVL.

The chain employs TRBV12-3 or TRBV12-4 and TRBJ1-2, with a possible D match to TRBD1 (5 bases). The CDR3 sequence is 13 residues long. The germline V and J ends were trimmed by 2 bases and 7 bases, with 11 bases remaining between them. The CDR3: CASSLSGRGGYTF. The CDR3 DNA sequence: TGTGCCAGCAGTTTATCGGGGAGGGGTGGCTACACCTTC.

This clonotype was seen at least ten times. This sequence joins TRBV6-6 and TRBJ2-2; TRBD1 matches 8 bases. Trimming removed 6 bases from V and 7 bases from J; junction bases left unmatched: 7. CDR1 is MNHNY, CDR2 SVGAGI, per germline (reference sequence). This CDR3 comprises 14 residues. Written as DNA, the CDR3 is TGTGCCAGCAGCCAGGACAGGGCGGGCGGGGAGCTGTTTTTT. It translates to CASSQDRAGGELFF.

The sample holds a few counts of this clonotype. The V gene is TRBV5-1, the J gene TRBJ2-1; 13 bases line up with TRBD2. The germline gives CDR1 SGHRS, CDR2 YFSETQ. V lost 2 bases and J lost 7; bases outside the gene matches: 6. The CDR3 has 16 residues. This CDR3 is CASSFALAGGRNEQFF. The CDR3 coding sequence is TGCGCCAGCAGCTTTGCACTAGCGGGGGGGCGGAATGAGCAGTTCTTC.

Ten or more counts support this clonotype. V usage is TRBV7-8 and J usage is TRBJ1-1; tentatively, D is TRBD1 (5 bases). Trimming shortened V by 4 bases and J by 1 base, and 10 bases separated the two germline ends. Per the germline V gene, CDR1 is SGHVS and CDR2 is FQNEAQ. The CDR3 has 14 amino acids. The CDR3 nucleotides read TGTGCCAGCAGCTGGACATGGTCGAACACTGAAGCTTTCTTT. Protein product: CASSWTWSNTEAFF. The complete variable domain, with remaining parts taken from reference TRBV7-8 and TRBJ1-1, reads GAGVSQSPRYKVAKRGQDVALRCDPISGHVSLFWYQQALGQGPEFLTYFQNEAQLDKSGLPSDRFFAERPEGSVSTLKIQRTQQEDSAVYLCASSWTWSNTEAFFGQGTRLTVV.